This T cell receptor beta chain is drawn from a study of T cell changes during pregnancy in multiple sclerosis. The assay was immunoSEQ multiplex PCR, and TCRdb's table has in-frame clones only and misses some. The repertoire includes tens of thousands of clones, 90% to 95% of them detected once, and about 0.99% sits in the top ten. The TCR originated in a female donor in good health, enrolled as a control in a pregnancy study. Sequences were derived from peripheral blood, sampled in the second trimester of pregnancy.

The CDR3 region has the DNA TGTGCCACCAGCAGTGGGGGGGGGCCCTCCACAGATACGCAGTATTTT. It specifies CATSSGGGPSTDTQYF. The rearrangement joins TRBV15 to TRBJ2-3; a possible D gene is TRBD2 (7 bases). V lost 3 bases, J lost 2 bases, and 15 bases lay in between. CDR1 is LNHNV and CDR2 is YYDKDF in the germline V gene (reference sequence). The CDR3 loop spans 16 amino acids.